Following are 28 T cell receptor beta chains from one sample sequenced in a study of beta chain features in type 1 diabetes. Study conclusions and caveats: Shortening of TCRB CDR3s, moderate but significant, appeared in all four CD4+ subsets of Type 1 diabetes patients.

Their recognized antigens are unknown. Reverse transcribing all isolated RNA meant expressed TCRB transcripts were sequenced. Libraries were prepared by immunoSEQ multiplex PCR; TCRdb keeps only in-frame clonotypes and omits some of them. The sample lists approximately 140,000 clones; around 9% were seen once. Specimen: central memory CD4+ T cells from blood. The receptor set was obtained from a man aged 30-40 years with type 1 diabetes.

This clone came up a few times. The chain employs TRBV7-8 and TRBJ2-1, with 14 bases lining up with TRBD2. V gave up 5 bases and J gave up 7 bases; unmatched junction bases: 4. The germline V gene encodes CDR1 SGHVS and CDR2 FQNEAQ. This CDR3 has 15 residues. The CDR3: CASSVTSGGANEQFF. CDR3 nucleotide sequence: TGTGCCAGCAGCGTGACTAGCGGGGGGGCTAATGAGCAGTTCTTC.

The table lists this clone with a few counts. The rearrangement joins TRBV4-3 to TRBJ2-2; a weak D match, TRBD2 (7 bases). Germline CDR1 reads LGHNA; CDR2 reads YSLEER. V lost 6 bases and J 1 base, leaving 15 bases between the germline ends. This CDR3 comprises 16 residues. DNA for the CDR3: TGCGCCAGCAGTTTTTACGGGGGGCAGAACACCGGGGAGCTGTTTTTT. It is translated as CASSFYGGQNTGELFF.

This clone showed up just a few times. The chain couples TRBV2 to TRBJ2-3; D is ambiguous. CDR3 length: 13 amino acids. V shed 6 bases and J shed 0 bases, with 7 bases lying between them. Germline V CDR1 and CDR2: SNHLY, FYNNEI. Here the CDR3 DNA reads TGTGCCAGCAGCCAACTTAGCACAGATACGCAGTATTTT. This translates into CASSQLSTDTQYF.

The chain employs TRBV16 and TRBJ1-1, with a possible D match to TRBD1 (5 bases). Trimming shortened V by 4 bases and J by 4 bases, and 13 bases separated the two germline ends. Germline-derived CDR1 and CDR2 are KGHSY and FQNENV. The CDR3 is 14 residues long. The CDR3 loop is CASSPFSRGTEAFF. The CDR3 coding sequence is TGTGCCAGCAGCCCGTTCTCAAGGGGCACTGAAGCTTTCTTT.

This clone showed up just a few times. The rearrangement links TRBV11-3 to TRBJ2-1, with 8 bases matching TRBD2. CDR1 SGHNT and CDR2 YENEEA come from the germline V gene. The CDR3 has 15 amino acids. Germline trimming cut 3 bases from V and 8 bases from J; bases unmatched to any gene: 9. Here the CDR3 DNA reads TGTGCCAGCAGCTTCTCGGGCTCGGGAGGGGATGAGCAGTTCTTC. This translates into CASSFSGSGGDEQFF.

The CDR3 DNA reads as TGTGCCAGCAGTACGGGACTAAAAGAGACCCAGTACTTC. It is translated as CASSTGLKETQYF. This chain uses TRBV2 with TRBJ2-5, with 7 positions matching TRBD2. Germline V CDR1 and CDR2: SNHLY, FYNNEI. The junction had 3 bases not matched to a gene; V was cut back by 5 bases and J by 3 bases. The CDR3 consists of 13 residues. Supplemented by reference TRBV2 and TRBJ2-5, the full variable domain reads EPEVTQTPSHQVTQMGQEVILRCVPISNHLYFYWYRQILGQKVEFLVSFYNNEISEKSEIFDDQFSVERPDGSNFTLKIRSTKLEDSAMYFCASSTGLKETQYFGPGTRLLVL.

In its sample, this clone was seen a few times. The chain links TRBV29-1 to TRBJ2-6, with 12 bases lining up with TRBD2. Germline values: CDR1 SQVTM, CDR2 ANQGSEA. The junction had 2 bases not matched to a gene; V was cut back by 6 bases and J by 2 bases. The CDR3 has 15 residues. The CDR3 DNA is TGCAGCGTAGGACTAGCGGGGACTGGGGCCAACGTCCTGACTTTC. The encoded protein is CSVGLAGTGANVLTF.

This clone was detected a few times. CDR3 bases: TGTGCCAGCTCACCACCCAGACTAGCGGCCAATGAGCAGTTCTTC. Translating gives CASSPPRLAANEQFF. The chain has TRBV18 and TRBJ2-1, with 9 bases lining up with TRBD2. V dropped 0 bases and J dropped 6; count of bases not matched to a gene: 3. Germline loops: CDR1 KGHSH, CDR2 LQKENI. The CDR3 is 15 residues long.

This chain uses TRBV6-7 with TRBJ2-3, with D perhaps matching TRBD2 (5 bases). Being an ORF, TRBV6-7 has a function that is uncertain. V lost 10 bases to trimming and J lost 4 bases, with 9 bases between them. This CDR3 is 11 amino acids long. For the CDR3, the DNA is TGTGCCAACGAACTAGCAGATACGCAGTATTTT. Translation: CANELADTQYF.

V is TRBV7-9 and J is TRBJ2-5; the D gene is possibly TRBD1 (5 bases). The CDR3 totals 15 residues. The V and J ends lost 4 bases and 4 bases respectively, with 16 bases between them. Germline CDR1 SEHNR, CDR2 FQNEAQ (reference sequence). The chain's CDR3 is CASSSQGGVRETQYF. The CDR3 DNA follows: TGTGCCAGCAGCTCCCAGGGTGGTGTGAGAGAGACCCAGTACTTC.

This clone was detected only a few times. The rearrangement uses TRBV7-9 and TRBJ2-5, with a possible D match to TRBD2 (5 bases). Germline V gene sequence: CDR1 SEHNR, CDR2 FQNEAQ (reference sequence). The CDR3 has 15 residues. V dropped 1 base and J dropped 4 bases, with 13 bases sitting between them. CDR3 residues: CASSLGLPAGETQYF. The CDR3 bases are TGTGCCAGCAGCTTAGGCCTCCCGGCGGGAGAGACCCAGTACTTC.

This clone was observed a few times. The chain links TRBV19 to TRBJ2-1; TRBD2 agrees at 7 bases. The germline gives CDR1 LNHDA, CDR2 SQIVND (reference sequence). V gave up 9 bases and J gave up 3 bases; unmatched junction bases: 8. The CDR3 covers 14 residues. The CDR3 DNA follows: TGTGCCAGCCATACTAGCGAGCTCTACAATGAGCAGTTCTTC. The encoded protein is CASHTSELYNEQFF.

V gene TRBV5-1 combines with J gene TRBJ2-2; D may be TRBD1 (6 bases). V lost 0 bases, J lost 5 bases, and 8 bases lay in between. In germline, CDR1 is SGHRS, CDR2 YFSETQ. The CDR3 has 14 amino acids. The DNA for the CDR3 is TGCGCCAGCAGCTTGGACAGGGAAACCGGGGAGCTGTTTTTT. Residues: CASSLDRETGELFF.

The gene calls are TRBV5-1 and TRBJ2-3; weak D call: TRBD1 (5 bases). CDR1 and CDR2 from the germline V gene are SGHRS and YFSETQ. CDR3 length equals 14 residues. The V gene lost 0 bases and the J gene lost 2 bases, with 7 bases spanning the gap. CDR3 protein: CASSLGQPTDTQYF. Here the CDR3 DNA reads TGCGCCAGCAGCTTGGGACAGCCCACAGATACGCAGTATTTT.

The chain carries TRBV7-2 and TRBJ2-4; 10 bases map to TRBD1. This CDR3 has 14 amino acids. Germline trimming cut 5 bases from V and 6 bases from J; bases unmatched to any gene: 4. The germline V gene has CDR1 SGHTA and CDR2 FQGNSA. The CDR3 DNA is TGTGCCAGCAGCGTGGGACAGGGGTCAAACATTCAGTACTTC. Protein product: CASSVGQGSNIQYF.

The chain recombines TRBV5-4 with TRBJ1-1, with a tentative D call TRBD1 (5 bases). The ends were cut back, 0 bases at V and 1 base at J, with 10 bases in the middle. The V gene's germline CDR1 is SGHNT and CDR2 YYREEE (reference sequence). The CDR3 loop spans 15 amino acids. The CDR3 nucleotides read TGTGCCAGCAGCTTGGCCGGGGGACGGAACACTGAAGCTTTCTTT. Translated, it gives CASSLAGGRNTEAFF.

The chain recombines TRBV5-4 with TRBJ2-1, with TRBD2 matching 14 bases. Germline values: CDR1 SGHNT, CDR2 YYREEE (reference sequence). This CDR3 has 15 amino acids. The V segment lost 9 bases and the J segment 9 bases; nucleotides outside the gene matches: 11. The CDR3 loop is CATLQRTSGGTEQFF. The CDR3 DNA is TGTGCCACCCTCCAGAGGACTAGCGGGGGGACTGAGCAGTTCTTC.

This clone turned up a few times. The CDR3 nucleotides are TGTGCCAGCAGTGAAACCCGTCGGGGAATCGGTGGCTACACCTTC. The encoded protein is CASSETRRGIGGYTF. V usage is TRBV2 and J usage is TRBJ1-2; the D is unclear. Deletions cut 2 bases from V and 7 bases from J, with 17 bases between. The CDR3 is 15 residues long. Germline CDR1 is SNHLY and CDR2 is FYNNEI.

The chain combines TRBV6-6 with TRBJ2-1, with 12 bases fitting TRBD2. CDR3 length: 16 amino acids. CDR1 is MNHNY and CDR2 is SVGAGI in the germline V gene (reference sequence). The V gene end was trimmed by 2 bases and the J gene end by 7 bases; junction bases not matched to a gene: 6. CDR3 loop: CASSYPSGGAANEQFF. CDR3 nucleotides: TGTGCCAGCAGTTACCCTAGCGGGGGGGCGGCGAATGAGCAGTTCTTC.

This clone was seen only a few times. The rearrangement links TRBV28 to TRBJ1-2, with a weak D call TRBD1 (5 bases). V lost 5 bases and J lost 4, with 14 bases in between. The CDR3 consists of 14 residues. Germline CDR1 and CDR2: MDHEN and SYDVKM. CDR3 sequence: CASSPPGAAYGYTF. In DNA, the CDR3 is TGTGCCAGCAGTCCCCCTGGGGCAGCCTATGGCTACACCTTC.

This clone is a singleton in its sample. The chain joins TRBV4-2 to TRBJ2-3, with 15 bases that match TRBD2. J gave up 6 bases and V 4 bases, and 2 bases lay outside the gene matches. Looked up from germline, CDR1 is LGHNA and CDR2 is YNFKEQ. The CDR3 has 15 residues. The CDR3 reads CASSRGTSGGDTQYF. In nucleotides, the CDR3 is TGTGCCAGCAGCCGGGGGACTAGCGGGGGGGATACGCAGTATTTT.

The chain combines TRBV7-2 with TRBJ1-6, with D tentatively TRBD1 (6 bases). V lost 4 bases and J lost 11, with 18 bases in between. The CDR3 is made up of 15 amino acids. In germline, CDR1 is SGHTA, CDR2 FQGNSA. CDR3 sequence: CASSSDTGLSAPLHF. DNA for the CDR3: TGTGCCAGCAGCTCAGATACAGGGTTGTCGGCACCCCTCCACTTT. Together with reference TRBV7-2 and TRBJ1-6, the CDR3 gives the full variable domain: GAGVSQSPSNKVTEKGKDVELRCDPISGHTALYWYRQSLGQGLEFLIYFQGNSAPDKSGLPSDRFSAERTGGSVSTLTIQRTQQEDSAVYLCASSSDTGLSAPLHFGNGTRLTVT.

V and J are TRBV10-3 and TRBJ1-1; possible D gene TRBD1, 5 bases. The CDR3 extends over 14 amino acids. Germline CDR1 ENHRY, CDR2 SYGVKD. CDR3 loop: CASSAGGRDTEAFF. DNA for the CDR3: TGTGCGTCCTCTGCCGGGGGGAGGGACACTGAAGCTTTCTTT.

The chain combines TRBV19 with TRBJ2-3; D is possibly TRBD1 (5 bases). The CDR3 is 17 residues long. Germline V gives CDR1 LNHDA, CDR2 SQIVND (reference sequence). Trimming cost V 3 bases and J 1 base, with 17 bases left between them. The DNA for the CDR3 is TGTGCCAGTAGTATCCCCTGGGGCGGAGACGGCACAGATACGCAGTATTTT. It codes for CASSIPWGGDGTDTQYF. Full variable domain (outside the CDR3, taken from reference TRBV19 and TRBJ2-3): DGGITQSPKYLFRKEGQNVTLSCEQNLNHDAMYWYRQDPGQGLRLIYYSQIVNDFQKGDIAEGYSVSREKKESFPLTVTSAQKNPTAFYLCASSIPWGGDGTDTQYFGPGTRLTVL.

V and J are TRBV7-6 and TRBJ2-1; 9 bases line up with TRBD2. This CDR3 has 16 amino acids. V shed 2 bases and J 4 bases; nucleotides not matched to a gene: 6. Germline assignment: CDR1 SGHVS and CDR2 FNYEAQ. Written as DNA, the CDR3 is TGTGCCAGCAGCTTATCTCTAGCGGGGAGTTACAATGAGCAGTTCTTC. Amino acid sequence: CASSLSLAGSYNEQFF. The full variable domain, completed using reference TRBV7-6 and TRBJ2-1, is GAGVSQSPRYKVTKRGQDVALRCDPISGHVSLYWYRQALGQGPEFLTYFNYEAQQDKSGLPNDRFSAERPEGSISTLTIQRTEQRDSAMYRCASSLSLAGSYNEQFFGPGTRLTVL.

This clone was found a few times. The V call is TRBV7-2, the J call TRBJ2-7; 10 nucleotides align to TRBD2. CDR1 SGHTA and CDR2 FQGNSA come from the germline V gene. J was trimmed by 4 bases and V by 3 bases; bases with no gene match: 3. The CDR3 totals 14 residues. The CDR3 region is CASSFSSGGYEQYF. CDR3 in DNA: TGTGCCAGCAGCTTTTCTAGCGGGGGTTACGAGCAGTACTTC.

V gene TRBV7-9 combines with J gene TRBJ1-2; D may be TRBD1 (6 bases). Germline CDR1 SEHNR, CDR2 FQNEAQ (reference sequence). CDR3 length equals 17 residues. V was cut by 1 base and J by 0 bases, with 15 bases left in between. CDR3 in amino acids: CASSLEGHRLPNYGYTF. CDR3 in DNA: TGTGCCAGCAGCTTAGAGGGACACCGTCTTCCTAACTATGGCTACACCTTC. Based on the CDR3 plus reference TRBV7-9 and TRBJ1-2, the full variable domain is DTGVSQNPRHKITKRGQNVTFRCDPISEHNRLYWYRQTLGQGPEFLTYFQNEAQLEKSRLLSDRFSAERPKGSFSTLEIQRTEQGDSAMYLCASSLEGHRLPNYGYTFGSGTRLTVV.

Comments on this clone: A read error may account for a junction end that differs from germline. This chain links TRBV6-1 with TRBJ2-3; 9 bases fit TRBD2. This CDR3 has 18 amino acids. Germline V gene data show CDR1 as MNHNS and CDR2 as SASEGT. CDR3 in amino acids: CASSVSSRGGRGTYTQYF. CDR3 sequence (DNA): TGTGCCAGCAGTGTTAGCTCGCGGGGGGGGAGAGGCACATATACGCAGTATTTT.